The 29 T cell receptor beta chains below come from one sample, sequenced in a study of T cell repertoires in cytomegalovirus infection. TCRdb processed the reads anew with MiXCR; each CDR3 protein has one entry. The sample lists some 700,000 distinct CDR3 sequences; 35% to 40% were seen once. Sequenced input: PBMCs. Source of these receptors: a human donor in good health (CMV status not recorded). Some clones in this sample may be carry-over from other donors' samples.

This clonotype was detected ten times or more. The V and J genes are TRBV7-8 and TRBJ2-2, with TRBD2 as a possible D gene (7 bases). The germline V gene has CDR1 SGHVS and CDR2 FQNEAQ. The CDR3 totals 20 residues. V lost 5 bases and J 0 bases, leaving 25 bases between the germline ends. CDR3: CASSPLRGGSGRTNTGELFF. CDR3 sequence (DNA): TGTGCCAGCAGCCCCCTCCGCGGGGGCTCGGGAAGAACGAACACCGGGGAGCTGTTTTTT.

This clonotype has at least ten counts. The chain links TRBV7-2 to TRBJ2-1; D is tentatively TRBD1 or TRBD2 (5 bases each). The V and J ends lost 5 bases and 7 bases respectively, with 15 bases between them. The CDR3 runs to 14 residues. The germline V gene has CDR1 SGHTA and CDR2 FQGNSA. The CDR3 region has the DNA TGTGCCAGCAGCCGGCCGGGGCCCGGAAATGAGCAGTTCTTC. Translating it yields CASSRPGPGNEQFF.

This clonotype was counted once. Sequence at one end of the junction differs from germline and may be a read error. CDR3 DNA sequence: TGTTCCAGCAGCTTAGTGTTAGGGGATCATCCCCAGCATTTT. This encodes CSSSLVLGDHPQHF. J is TRBJ1-5 and V is TRBV7-2; TRBD1 might be the D (5 bases). The CDR3 spans 14 residues. CDR1 and CDR2 (germline): SGHTA, FQGNSA.

This clonotype was seen ten or more times. The genes are TRBV7-2 and TRBJ2-4; TRBD2 aligns across 9 bases. The CDR3 has 18 residues. Trimming took 3 bases from V and 0 from J; bases not matched to a gene: 9. In germline, CDR1 is SGHTA, CDR2 FQGNSA. CDR3 in DNA: TGTGCCAGCAGCTTGACATGGACTAGCGACCTAGCCAAAAACATTCAGTACTTC. This translates into CASSLTWTSDLAKNIQYF. Full variable domain (missing parts from reference TRBV7-2 and TRBJ2-4): GAGVSQSPSNKVTEKGKDVELRCDPISGHTALYWYRQSLGQGLEFLIYFQGNSAPDKSGLPSDRFSAERTGGSVSTLTIQRTQQEDSAVYLCASSLTWTSDLAKNIQYFGAGTRLSVL.

The V and J genes are TRBV12-3 or TRBV12-4 and TRBJ1-2, with D maybe TRBD1 (5 bases). The CDR3 has 13 amino acids. The ends were cut back, 5 bases at V and 6 bases at J, with 13 bases in the middle. CDR3 sequence: CASSPRTTNGYTF. The CDR3 DNA sequence: TGTGCCAGCAGTCCTAGGACAACTAATGGCTACACCTTC.

The genes are TRBV6-5 and TRBJ2-7; 7 nucleotides line up with TRBD1. Germline CDR1 is MNHEY and CDR2 is SVGAGI. The CDR3 is made up of 17 amino acids. V lost 6 bases, J lost 11 bases, and 25 bases stayed unmatched. CDR3 loop: CASREVLTRRQGFKEYF. In DNA form, the CDR3 reads TGTGCCAGCAGAGAAGTTCTAACGCGGCGACAGGGCTTTAAGGAGTACTTC.

There are a few counts of this clonotype. This chain uses TRBV7-3 with TRBJ1-1; TRBD1 matches 10 bases. The CDR3 runs to 14 residues. With 5 bases clipped from V and 7 bases from J, the junction kept 7 bases outside the gene matches. Per the germline V gene, CDR1 is SGHTA and CDR2 is FQGTGA. CDR3 DNA sequence: TGTGCCAGCAGCCCCGGGACAGGGGCTAGTGAAGCTTTCTTT. Translating it yields CASSPGTGASEAFF.

The table lists this clonotype with a few counts. This chain links TRBV11-2 with TRBJ2-3; D is tentatively TRBD1 or TRBD2 (5 bases each). CDR3 length: 14 amino acids. Deletions cut 2 bases from V and 3 bases from J, with 9 bases between. The germline V gene encodes CDR1 SGHAT and CDR2 FQNNGV. For the CDR3, the DNA is TGTGCCAGCAGCTTAAGGGACGCAACAGATACGCAGTATTTT. This sequence encodes CASSLRDATDTQYF.

The chain employs TRBV28 and TRBJ2-3, with TRBD2 identical over 15 bases. CDR1 MDHEN and CDR2 SYDVKM come from the germline V gene. The CDR3 contains 18 residues. V lost 8 bases and J lost 0; bases outside the gene matches: 9. The CDR3 region has the DNA TGTGCCAGCCGCCTAAGGACTAGCGGGGGGGGGAGCACAGATACGCAGTATTTT. It specifies CASRLRTSGGGSTDTQYF.

The chain carries TRBV28 and TRBJ1-6, with TRBD1 identical over 7 bases. Trimming took 6 bases from V and 9 from J; bases not matched to a gene: 14. The CDR3 extends over 16 amino acids. CDR1 and CDR2 (germline): MDHEN, SYDVKM. CDR3 DNA: TGTGCCAGCAGGCCTTTAGGGACAGCGGGAAGTTCACCCCTCCACTTT. Translating gives CASRPLGTAGSSPLHF.

The chain links TRBV12-3 or TRBV12-4 to TRBJ1-6; weak D call: TRBD1 (5 bases). V was cut by 6 bases and J by 7 bases, with 13 bases left in between. The CDR3 runs 14 residues. CDR3 nucleotides: TGTGCCAGCAGCATACAGAGGGGAAATTCACCCCTCCACTTT. Its protein is CASSIQRGNSPLHF.

This clonotype was recorded only once. The gene calls are TRBV3-1 and TRBJ2-5; maybe TRBD2 (6 bases). V gave up 4 bases and J gave up 2 bases, with 11 bases separating them. The V gene's germline CDR1 is LGHDT and CDR2 YNNKEL (reference sequence). The CDR3 runs 14 residues. The CDR3 DNA sequence: TGTGCCAGCAGCCGCAGACTAGGGCAAGAGACCCAGTACTTC. Translation gives CASSRRLGQETQYF.

There are a few counts of this clonotype. This chain connects TRBV7-2 to TRBJ2-1; the D is unclear. Deletions cut 0 bases from V and 8 bases from J, with 14 bases between. The CDR3 has 15 residues. Germline V gene sequence: CDR1 SGHTA, CDR2 FQGNSA. The CDR3 DNA is TGTGCCAGCAGCTTAGCACCGAGCAGAGGTCATGAGCAGTTCTTC. Its protein is CASSLAPSRGHEQFF.

The rearrangement uses TRBV19 and TRBJ1-4; 7 positions match TRBD1. V was pared by 6 bases and J by 6 bases, with 16 bases of the junction left unmatched. The germline V gene encodes CDR1 LNHDA and CDR2 SQIVND (reference sequence). The CDR3 totals 17 residues. Here the CDR3 reads CASSPRDSGGAYEKLFF. CDR3 nucleotides: TGTGCCAGTAGCCCCAGGGACAGCGGAGGAGCGTATGAAAAACTGTTTTTT.

This chain connects TRBV19 to TRBJ2-1; 9 positions agree with TRBD1. The CDR3 runs to 13 residues. The V gene's germline CDR1 is LNHDA and CDR2 SQIVND (reference sequence). Trimming took 6 bases from V and 8 from J; bases not matched to a gene: 5. The CDR3 DNA is TGTGCCAGTAGGGACAGGGGAATTCATGAGCAGTTCTTC. Residues: CASRDRGIHEQFF.

The CDR3 nucleotides are TGTGCCATCAGAGAGGAGAACTATGGCTACACCTTC. It encodes CAIREENYGYTF. The chain couples TRBV10-3 to TRBJ1-2; D is unclear. The germline V gene has CDR1 ENHRY and CDR2 SYGVKD. The CDR3 is made up of 12 amino acids. Trimming removed 6 bases at V and 2 bases at J, with 7 bases between.

In its sample, this clonotype was seen a few times. This rearrangement joins TRBV7-8 to TRBJ2-1, with D uncertain. Germline loops: CDR1 SGHVS, CDR2 FQNEAQ. The CDR3 length is 11 residues. V lost 8 bases and J 6 bases, leaving 8 bases between the germline ends. The CDR3 DNA is TGTGCCAGCGCCCCCGCCAATGAGCAGTTCTTC. As protein: CASAPANEQFF.

This sequence joins TRBV9 and TRBJ2-1; D is unclear. The V gene's germline CDR1 is SGDLS and CDR2 YYNGEE. The CDR3 totals 14 residues. Trimming cost V 0 bases and J 4 bases, with 8 bases left between them. CDR3 nucleotides: TGTGCCAGCAGCGTAGAGGACCAATACAATGAGCAGTTCTTC. Translation: CASSVEDQYNEQFF.

The chain carries TRBV6-1 and TRBJ1-3; unclear D gene. V lost 7 bases to trimming and J lost 4 bases, with 8 bases between them. Germline values: CDR1 MNHNS, CDR2 SASEGT. This CDR3 is built from 12 residues. Here the CDR3 reads CASNLQGNTIYF. Here the CDR3 DNA reads TGTGCCAGCAATTTACAGGGAAACACCATATATTTT.

This chain connects TRBV18 to TRBJ1-1, with 10 bases fitting TRBD1. The V segment lost 2 bases and the J segment 1 base; nucleotides outside the gene matches: 13. The CDR3 is 19 residues long. Germline assignment: CDR1 KGHSH and CDR2 LQKENI. CDR3 in amino acids: CASSPYRTGGKWGNTEAFF. In DNA, the CDR3 is TGTGCCAGCTCACCATACCGGACAGGGGGAAAGTGGGGGAACACTGAAGCTTTCTTT.

This clonotype occurred a few times. The chain links TRBV7-2 to TRBJ2-1; 14 positions match TRBD2. The CDR3 loop spans 16 amino acids. Per germline, CDR1 SGHTA and CDR2 FQGNSA. The V gene end was trimmed by 5 bases and the J gene end by 6 bases; junction bases not matched to a gene: 6. The CDR3 loop reads CASSPLGLAGGNEQFF. CDR3 in DNA: TGTGCCAGCAGCCCACTTGGACTAGCGGGAGGCAATGAGCAGTTCTTC. The full variable domain, completed using reference TRBV7-2 and TRBJ2-1, is GAGVSQSPSNKVTEKGKDVELRCDPISGHTALYWYRQSLGQGLEFLIYFQGNSAPDKSGLPSDRFSAERTGGSVSTLTIQRTQQEDSAVYLCASSPLGLAGGNEQFFGPGTRLTVL.

At least ten counts were recorded for this clonotype. This rearrangement joins TRBV7-2 to TRBJ1-2; D gene ambiguous. The V gene's germline CDR1 is SGHTA and CDR2 FQGNSA. The CDR3 consists of 12 residues. The CDR3 DNA is TGTGCTGCTAGGGAAGGATACTATGGCTACACCTTC. As protein: CAAREGYYGYTF.

This rearrangement joins TRBV20-1 to TRBJ1-1; no firm D call. Germline CDR1 DFQATT, CDR2 SNEGSKA (reference sequence). V shed 2 bases and J shed 2 bases, with 9 bases lying between them. The CDR3 is 13 residues long. This CDR3 is CSARIGVNTEAFF. Written as DNA, the CDR3 is TGCAGTGCTAGAATCGGGGTAAACACTGAAGCTTTCTTT.

This clonotype was picked up many times. The chain joins TRBV7-2 to TRBJ2-7, with 9 bases aligning to TRBD2. Looked up from germline, CDR1 is SGHTA and CDR2 is FQGNSA. The CDR3 is 14 residues long. The J segment lost 4 bases and the V segment lost 6 bases, leaving 7 bases of the junction unmatched. The CDR3 nucleotides read TGTGCCAGCAGTAAAGGGCGGGAGGGGTACGAGCAGTACTTC. Protein product: CASSKGREGYEQYF.

The chain recombines TRBV7-4 with TRBJ2-3; possibly TRBD1 for D (6 bases). Deletions cut 4 bases from V and 0 bases from J, with 11 bases between. Germline CDR1 is SGHVT and CDR2 is SQSDAQ. The CDR3 sequence is 15 residues long. The CDR3 DNA reads TGTGCCAGCAGCTCCGAAGGGGGTAGCACAGATACGCAGTATTTT. It encodes CASSSEGGSTDTQYF.

The chain carries TRBV5-5 and TRBJ2-2; 10 positions agree with TRBD1. The length of the CDR3 is 15 residues. Per germline, CDR1 SGHKS and CDR2 YYEKEE (reference sequence). J gave up 5 bases and V 4 bases, and 5 bases lay outside the gene matches. The chain's CDR3 is CASSGDRGETGELFF. In nucleotides, the CDR3 is TGTGCCAGCAGCGGGGACAGGGGAGAAACCGGGGAGCTGTTTTTT.

The chain links TRBV2 to TRBJ2-7, with 7 positions matching TRBD1. Germline loops: CDR1 SNHLY, CDR2 FYNNEI. This CDR3 has 13 residues. The V gene end was trimmed by 6 bases and the J gene end by 3 bases; junction bases not matched to a gene: 5. CDR3 protein: CASRQGQNYEQYF. As DNA, the CDR3 is TGTGCCAGCAGACAGGGACAGAACTACGAGCAGTACTTC.

This clonotype was observed a handful of times. This chain joins TRBV11-2 and TRBJ2-7, with D unresolved. The CDR3 is 12 amino acids. V was clipped by 7 bases and J by 6 bases, with 13 bases between them. CDR1 and CDR2 from the germline V gene are SGHAT and FQNNGV. The CDR3 sequence: CASTPLLGEQYF. CDR3 nucleotides: TGTGCCAGCACCCCCCTTTTGGGCGAGCAGTACTTC.

CDR3 protein: CARGGEREIHEQFF. The DNA of the CDR3 is TGTGCCAGGGGGGGGGAGCGGGAAATCCATGAGCAGTTCTTC. The rearrangement joins TRBV2 to TRBJ2-1; TRBD2 agrees at 7 bases. The CDR3 runs 14 residues. The V gene's germline CDR1 is SNHLY and CDR2 FYNNEI. V gave up 9 bases and J gave up 8 bases; unmatched junction bases: 13.